The 16 T cell receptor beta chains given below trace back to one sample, sequenced in a study of blood T cell repertoires in COVID-19. Profiling relied on immunoSEQ multiplex PCR, and the TCRdb table lists in-frame clones only, not all of them. Of about 130,000 clones listed, about 80% were seen once; the top ten hold over 9%. Input material: PBMCs or T cells enriched from blood (not recorded which). These TCRs come from a man in his forties or fifties who had recovered from COVID-19.

This rearrangement joins TRBV19 to TRBJ1-5; tentative D call: TRBD1 (5 bases). Germline lookup yields CDR1 LNHDA and CDR2 SQIVND (reference sequence). V was clipped by 1 base and J by 8 bases, with 15 bases between them. This CDR3 contains 15 residues. CDR3 in DNA: TGTGCCAGTAGTATAGGGGTCACACGCAGGGAGCCCCAGCATTTT. Protein product: CASSIGVTRREPQHF.

This clone was seen once. The V and J genes are TRBV4-3 and TRBJ1-2; D is uncertain. Germline lookup yields CDR1 LGHNA and CDR2 YSLEER. Trimming pared 1 base from V and 5 bases from J, leaving 14 bases between. The CDR3 length is 15 residues. CDR3 nucleotide sequence: TGCGCCAGCAGCCAAGGCACAGCAAACATTTATGGCTACACCTTC. It codes for CASSQGTANIYGYTF.

The chain has TRBV5-1 and TRBJ1-2, with 10 nucleotides matching TRBD1. The CDR3 contains 15 residues. V lost 2 bases, J lost 3 bases, and 4 bases stayed unmatched. Germline CDR1 SGHRS, CDR2 YFSETQ. CDR3 nucleotide sequence: TGCGCCAGCAGCTTAACCGGGACAGGGGACTATGGCTACACCTTC. As protein: CASSLTGTGDYGYTF.

The V call is TRBV7-8, the J call TRBJ2-5; TRBD1 matches at 9 bases. Germline-derived CDR1 and CDR2 are SGHVS and FQNEAQ. This CDR3 has 14 residues. Losses at the gene ends were 4 bases for V and 3 bases for J; bases not matched to a gene: 3. CDR3 bases: TGTGCCAGCAGCTATCGGGACAGGGAAGAGACCCAGTACTTC. It translates to CASSYRDREETQYF.

This clone was recorded once. The chain recombines TRBV6-2 or TRBV6-3 with TRBJ2-2, with TRBD2 matching over 7 bases. With V trimmed by 7 bases and J by 0 bases, 11 bases remained unmatched. The CDR3 is made up of 17 amino acids. Germline CDR1 reads MNHEY; CDR2 reads SVGEGT. CDR3 amino acids: CASIYRGLGANTGELFF. The CDR3, as DNA: TGTGCCAGCATTTATCGCGGACTAGGCGCGAACACCGGGGAGCTGTTTTTT.

The genes are TRBV13 and TRBJ2-3, with 11 positions matching TRBD2. Losses at the gene ends were 0 bases for V and 0 bases for J; bases not matched to a gene: 5. The CDR3 has 18 residues. Germline V gene sequence: CDR1 PRHDT, CDR2 FYEKMQ (reference sequence). CDR3 bases: TGTGCCAGCAGCTTAGGACTAGCGGGAGCTTCTAGCACAGATACGCAGTATTTT. Translation: CASSLGLAGASSTDTQYF.

The CDR3 nucleotides read TGTGCCAGCAGCCAAGATGACGCGCGGGGAACCTACAATGAGCAGTTCTTC. It is translated as CASSQDDARGTYNEQFF. The genes are TRBV3-1 (or the pseudogene TRBV3-2) and TRBJ2-1, with D perhaps TRBD2 (6 bases). V was pared by 0 bases and J by 2 bases, with 14 bases between. This CDR3 has 17 amino acids. Per the germline V gene, CDR1 is LGHDT and CDR2 is YNNKEL (reference sequence).

The rearrangement joins TRBV5-1 to TRBJ2-3, with a tentative D call TRBD1 (5 bases). The germline V gene encodes CDR1 SGHRS and CDR2 YFSETQ. The length of the CDR3 is 15 residues. V was trimmed by 0 bases and J by 0 bases, leaving 8 bases between them. The CDR3 sequence: CASSLEYRSTDTQYF. DNA of the CDR3: TGCGCCAGCAGCTTGGAGTACAGGAGCACAGATACGCAGTATTTT. The full variable domain, its missing parts supplied by reference TRBV5-1 and TRBJ2-3, is KAGVTQTPRYLIKTRGQQVTLSCSPISGHRSVSWYQQTPGQGLQFLFEYFSETQRNKGNFPGRFSGRQFSNSRSEMNVSTLELGDSALYLCASSLEYRSTDTQYFGPGTRLTVL.

Worth noting for this clone: At one end the junction does not follow the germline gene, possibly because of a read error. The chain recombines TRBV7-7 with TRBJ2-5, with a weak D call TRBD2 (7 bases). CDR3 size: 16 residues. Germline CDR1 and CDR2: SSHAT and FNYEAQ (reference sequence). The CDR3 DNA reads TGTGCTAGCAGCTTGGGGGGGGCGAGGGGCCAAGAGACCCAGTACTTC. Amino acid sequence: CASSLGGARGQETQYF.

The rearrangement uses TRBV3-1 (or the pseudogene TRBV3-2) and TRBJ2-2; tentative D call: TRBD2 (5 bases). This CDR3 region has 14 residues. Trimming cost V 1 base and J 6 bases, with 9 bases left between them. The germline V gene encodes CDR1 LGHDT and CDR2 YNNKEL (reference sequence). The CDR3 protein is CASSQVLAAGELFF. The CDR3 DNA follows: TGTGCCAGCAGCCAAGTTCTAGCAGCCGGGGAGCTGTTTTTT.

In this sample, this clone turned up a few times. The chain carries TRBV7-8 and TRBJ1-2; unclear D gene. Trimming shortened V by 5 bases and J by 3 bases, and 13 bases separated the two germline ends. The CDR3 runs to 14 residues. The germline gives CDR1 SGHVS, CDR2 FQNEAQ. Written as DNA, the CDR3 is TGTGCCAGCAGCATGGGAGGTACGGACTATGGCTACACCTTC. Its translation is CASSMGGTDYGYTF.

The chain recombines TRBV24-1 with TRBJ2-3; 8 nucleotides line up with TRBD1. This CDR3 region has 13 residues. After removal of 2 bases from V and 13 bases from J, the junction contained 7 bases not matched to a gene. Germline V gene sequence: CDR1 KGHDR, CDR2 SFDVKD. This CDR3 reads CATSDYGTGSKYF. The CDR3 DNA sequence: TGTGCCACCAGTGATTACGGGACAGGCTCGAAGTATTTT.

The J gene is TRBJ2-5, the V gene TRBV6-2 or TRBV6-3; weak D call: TRBD1 (5 bases). The germline CDR1 and CDR2 sequences are MNHEY and SVGEGT. This CDR3 region has 13 residues. V dropped 5 bases and J dropped 5 bases, with 12 bases sitting between them. The CDR3 DNA sequence: TGTGCCAGCAGTAGCAGGGTTAGGGAGACCCAGTACTTC. It is translated as CASSSRVRETQYF.

V is TRBV28 and J is TRBJ2-7; 10 bases are a match to TRBD2. The V and J ends lost 8 bases and 0 bases, in that order; junction bases with no gene match: 4. The CDR3 is 14 amino acids. CDR1 and CDR2 (germline): MDHEN, SYDVKM. The CDR3 bases are TGTGCCAGCCAGCGGGGGGGGAGCTCCTACGAGCAGTACTTC. Its protein is CASQRGGSSYEQYF.

This clone appeared once. The chain is built from TRBV7-6 and TRBJ2-1; 7 bases are a match to TRBD2. V lost 0 bases, J lost 4 bases, and 9 bases stayed unmatched. This CDR3 is 17 amino acids long. Germline V gene lookup returns CDR1 SGHVS and CDR2 FNYEAQ. CDR3 DNA: TGTGCCAGCAGCTTAGCTCGGCCAGGGAGGGATTACAATGAGCAGTTCTTC. It yields the protein CASSLARPGRDYNEQFF. Variable domain in full (rest from reference TRBV7-6 and TRBJ2-1): GAGVSQSPRYKVTKRGQDVALRCDPISGHVSLYWYRQALGQGPEFLTYFNYEAQQDKSGLPNDRFSAERPEGSISTLTIQRTEQRDSAMYRCASSLARPGRDYNEQFFGPGTRLTVL.

The chain links TRBV30 to TRBJ2-1; TRBD2 matches 15 bases. V shed 1 base and J 4 bases; nucleotides not matched to a gene: 2. The CDR3 spans 16 residues. CDR1 is GTSNPN and CDR2 is SVGIG in the germline V gene (reference sequence). CDR3 sequence reads: CAWSEGTSGGYNEQFF. For the CDR3, the DNA is TGTGCCTGGAGTGAAGGGACTAGCGGGGGGTACAATGAGCAGTTCTTC.